A single sample is the source of the 5 T cell receptor beta chains below, sequenced in a study of T cells in Graves' hyperthyroidism and ophthalmopathy. RNA transcripts were the template for amplifying TCR beta CDR3 regions. The HTBI primer set was used in a first-round RT-PCR of the TCR CDR3. TCRdb redid the calling of the multiplex PCR reads with MiXCR, one entry per CDR3 protein. The table shows 450,000 to 600,000 distinct CDR3 sequences, with just under 20% occurring only once. Sequenced: blood. The receptors originated from a man aged 40-49 years with Graves' ophthalmopathy.

Ten or more counts support this clonotype. The chain employs TRBV20-1 and TRBJ1-1; D is possibly TRBD1 (5 bases). Germline CDR1 DFQATT, CDR2 SNEGSKA (reference sequence). The CDR3 consists of 14 residues. The germline V and J ends were trimmed by 6 bases and 0 bases, with 14 bases remaining between them. In DNA form, the CDR3 reads TGCAGTGCCTCCGGGGACGGCTTGAACACTGAAGCTTTCTTT. Translated: CSASGDGLNTEAFF.

At least ten counts were recorded for this clonotype. This sequence joins TRBV7-2 and TRBJ2-5; 8 nucleotides align to TRBD2. V lost 5 bases and J lost 8; bases outside the gene matches: 13. This CDR3 has 15 residues. Germline V gives CDR1 SGHTA, CDR2 FQGNSA. The CDR3 coding sequence is TGTGCCAGCAGCCAGAGGCTAGCGGGTGGGGAAACCCAGTACTTC. Amino acid sequence: CASSQRLAGGETQYF.

In its sample, this clonotype was seen a few times. This chain links TRBV20-1 with TRBJ2-5, with a tentative D call TRBD2 (6 bases). This CDR3 has 12 residues. Germline values: CDR1 DFQATT, CDR2 SNEGSKA (reference sequence). CDR3 nucleotide sequence: TGCAGCAGTGGGACTTCGGGAGAGACCCAGTACTTC. Protein sequence: CSSGTSGETQYF.

The V and J genes are TRBV7-9 and TRBJ2-7; 7 bases fit TRBD1. The V segment lost 4 bases and the J segment 2 bases; nucleotides outside the gene matches: 5. Germline V gives CDR1 SEHNR, CDR2 FQNEAQ (reference sequence). The CDR3 is 14 residues long. The DNA of the CDR3 is TGTGCCAGCAGCTCGGGACAGTACACCTACGAGCAGTACTTC. Its protein is CASSSGQYTYEQYF.

In its sample, this clonotype was seen a few times. The rearrangement joins TRBV6-1 to TRBJ1-6, with 10 nucleotides matching TRBD1. Germline V lookup: CDR1 MNHNS, CDR2 SASEGT. The V and J ends lost 5 bases and 12 bases, in that order; junction bases with no gene match: 4. The length of the CDR3 is 13 residues. The CDR3 sequence is CASSPGQGLPLHF. CDR3 in DNA: TGTGCCAGCAGTCCGGGACAGGGGTTACCCCTCCACTTT.